The source of this T cell receptor (beta chain) is a study of cytomegalovirus exposure and HLA in healthy donors. PCR was performed using 60 Vbeta and 13 Jbeta primers. Profiled with immunoSEQ multiplex PCR; TCRdb holds only in-frame clones, not every one. The data hold under 200,000 clones, with roughly 73% observed a single time. The length of the CDR3 is 17 residues. The ends were cut back, 3 bases at V and 2 bases at J, with 17 bases in the middle. The V gene's germline CDR1 is LNHDA and CDR2 SQIVND (reference sequence). With regard to this clone: Antigen specificity is unknown.

General study results and limits: Later analysis associated a missense DCLRE1C variant with TCR beta V- and J-gene trimming.

What was sequenced was PBMCs. The V call is TRBV19, the J call TRBJ2-1, with a weak D call TRBD2 (6 bases). This sequence originates from a male donor in good health and CMV-seronegative. CDR3 region: CASSMGPGLPAYNEQFF. DNA for the CDR3: TGTGCCAGTAGTATGGGCCCTGGACTACCTGCCTACAATGAGCAGTTCTTC.